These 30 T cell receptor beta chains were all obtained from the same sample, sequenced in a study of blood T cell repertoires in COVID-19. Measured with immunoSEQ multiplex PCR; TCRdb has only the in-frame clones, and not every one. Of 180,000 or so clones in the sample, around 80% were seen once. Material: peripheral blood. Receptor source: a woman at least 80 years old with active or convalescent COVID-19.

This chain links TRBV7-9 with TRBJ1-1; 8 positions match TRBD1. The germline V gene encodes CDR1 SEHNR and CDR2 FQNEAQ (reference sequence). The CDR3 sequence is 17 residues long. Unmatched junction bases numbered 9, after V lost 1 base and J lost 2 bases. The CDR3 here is CASSLEANDRGNTEAFF. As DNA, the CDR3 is TGTGCCAGCAGCTTAGAGGCGAACGACAGGGGAAACACTGAAGCTTTCTTT.

Here the CDR3 reads CASSIQTGADSPLHF. The DNA for the CDR3 is TGTGCCAGCAGCATCCAGACAGGGGCGGATTCACCCCTCCACTTT. This rearrangement joins TRBV7-2 to TRBJ1-6, with 8 bases fitting TRBD1. In germline, CDR1 is SGHTA, CDR2 FQGNSA. V dropped 5 bases and J dropped 8; count of bases not matched to a gene: 8. The CDR3 contains 15 residues.

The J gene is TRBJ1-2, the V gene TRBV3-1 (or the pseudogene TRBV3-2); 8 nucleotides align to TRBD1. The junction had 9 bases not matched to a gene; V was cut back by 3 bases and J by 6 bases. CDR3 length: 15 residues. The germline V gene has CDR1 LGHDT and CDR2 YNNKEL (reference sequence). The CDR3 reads CASSHTPGDRNGYTF. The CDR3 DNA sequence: TGTGCCAGCAGCCACACCCCGGGGGACAGGAATGGCTACACCTTC.

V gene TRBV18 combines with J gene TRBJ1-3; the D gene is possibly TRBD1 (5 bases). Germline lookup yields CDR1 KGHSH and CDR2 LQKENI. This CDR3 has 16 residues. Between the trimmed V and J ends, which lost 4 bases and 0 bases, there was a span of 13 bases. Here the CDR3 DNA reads TGTGCCAGCTCACTCAGCCGCACAGGCTCTGGAAACACCATATATTTT. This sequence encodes CASSLSRTGSGNTIYF.

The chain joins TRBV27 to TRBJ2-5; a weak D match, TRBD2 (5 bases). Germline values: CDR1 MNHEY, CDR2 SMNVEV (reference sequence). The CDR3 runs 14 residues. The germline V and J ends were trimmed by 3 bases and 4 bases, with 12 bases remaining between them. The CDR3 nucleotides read TGTGCCAGCAGTTTGATGGCGGGTCGAGAGACCCAGTACTTC. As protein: CASSLMAGRETQYF.

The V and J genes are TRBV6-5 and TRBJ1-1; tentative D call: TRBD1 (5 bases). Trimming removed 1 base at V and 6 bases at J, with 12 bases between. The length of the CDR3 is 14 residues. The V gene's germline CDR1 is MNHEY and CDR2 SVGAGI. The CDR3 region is CASSYWMRDPEAFF. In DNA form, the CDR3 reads TGTGCCAGCAGTTACTGGATGCGGGACCCTGAAGCTTTCTTT.

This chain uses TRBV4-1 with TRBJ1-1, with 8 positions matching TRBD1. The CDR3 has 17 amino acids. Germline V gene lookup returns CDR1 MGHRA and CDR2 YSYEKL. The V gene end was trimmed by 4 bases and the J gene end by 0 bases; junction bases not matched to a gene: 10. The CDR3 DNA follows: TGCGCCAGCAGCCGATCCGGGACAGGTGGCCTGAACACTGAAGCTTTCTTT. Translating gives CASSRSGTGGLNTEAFF.

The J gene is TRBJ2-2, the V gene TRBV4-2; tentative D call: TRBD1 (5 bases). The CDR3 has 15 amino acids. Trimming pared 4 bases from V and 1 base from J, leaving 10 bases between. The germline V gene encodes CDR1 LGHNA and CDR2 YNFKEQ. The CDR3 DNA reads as TGTGCCAGCAGCCGCCAACAGGTGAACACCGGGGAGCTGTTTTTT. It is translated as CASSRQQVNTGELFF.

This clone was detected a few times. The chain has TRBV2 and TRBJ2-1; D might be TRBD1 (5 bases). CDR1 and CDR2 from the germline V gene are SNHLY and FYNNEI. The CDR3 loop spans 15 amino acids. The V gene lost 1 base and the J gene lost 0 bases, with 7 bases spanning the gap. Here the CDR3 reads CASSEGQSSYNEQFF. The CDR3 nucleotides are TGTGCCAGCAGTGAAGGACAGAGCTCCTACAATGAGCAGTTCTTC. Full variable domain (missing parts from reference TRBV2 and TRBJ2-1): EPEVTQTPSHQVTQMGQEVILRCVPISNHLYFYWYRQILGQKVEFLVSFYNNEISEKSEIFDDQFSVERPDGSNFTLKIRSTKLEDSAMYFCASSEGQSSYNEQFFGPGTRLTVL.

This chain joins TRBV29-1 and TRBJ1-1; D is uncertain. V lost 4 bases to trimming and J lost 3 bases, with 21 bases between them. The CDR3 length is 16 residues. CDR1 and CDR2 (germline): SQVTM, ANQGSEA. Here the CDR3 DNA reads TGCAGCGTTGGGCGCTACGCCGGTGGAGGCGACACTGAAGCTTTCTTT. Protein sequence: CSVGRYAGGGDTEAFF.

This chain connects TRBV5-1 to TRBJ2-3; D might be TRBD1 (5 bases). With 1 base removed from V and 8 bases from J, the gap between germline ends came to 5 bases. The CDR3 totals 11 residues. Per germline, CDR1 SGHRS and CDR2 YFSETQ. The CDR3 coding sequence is TGCGCCAGCAGCTTGCAGGGTACGCAGTATTTT. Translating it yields CASSLQGTQYF.

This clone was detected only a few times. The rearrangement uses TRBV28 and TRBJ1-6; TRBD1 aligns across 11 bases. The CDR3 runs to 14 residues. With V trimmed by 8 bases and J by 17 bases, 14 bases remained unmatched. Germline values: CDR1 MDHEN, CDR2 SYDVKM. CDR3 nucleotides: TGTGCCAGCTTTTCGGGGACAGGGGGTTTTGGGTTCCACTTT. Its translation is CASFSGTGGFGFHF.

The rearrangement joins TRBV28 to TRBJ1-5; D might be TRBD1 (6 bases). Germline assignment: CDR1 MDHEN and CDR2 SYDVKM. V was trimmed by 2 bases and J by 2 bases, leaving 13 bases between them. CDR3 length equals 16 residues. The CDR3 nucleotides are TGTGCCAGCAGTTTAGCACAGGGTTCCGGCAATCAGCCCCAGCATTTT. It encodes CASSLAQGSGNQPQHF.

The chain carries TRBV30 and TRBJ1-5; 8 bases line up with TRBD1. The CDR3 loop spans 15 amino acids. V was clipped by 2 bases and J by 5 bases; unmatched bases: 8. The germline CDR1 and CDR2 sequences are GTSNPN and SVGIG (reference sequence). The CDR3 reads CAWSQSTGAYQPQHF. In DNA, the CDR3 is TGTGCCTGGAGTCAATCGACAGGGGCTTATCAGCCCCAGCATTTT. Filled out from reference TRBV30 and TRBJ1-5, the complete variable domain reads SQTIHQWPATLVQPVGSPLSLECTVEGTSNPNLYWYRQAAGRGLQLLFYSVGIGQISSEVPQNLSASRPQDRQFILSSKKLLLSDSGFYLCAWSQSTGAYQPQHFGDGTRLSIL.

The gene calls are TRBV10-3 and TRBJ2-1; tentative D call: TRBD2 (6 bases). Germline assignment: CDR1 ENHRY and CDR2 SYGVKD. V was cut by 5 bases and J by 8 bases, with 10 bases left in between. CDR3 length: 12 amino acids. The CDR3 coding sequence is TGTGCCATCAGTCAAACTAGCTATGAGCAGTTCTTC. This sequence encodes CAISQTSYEQFF.

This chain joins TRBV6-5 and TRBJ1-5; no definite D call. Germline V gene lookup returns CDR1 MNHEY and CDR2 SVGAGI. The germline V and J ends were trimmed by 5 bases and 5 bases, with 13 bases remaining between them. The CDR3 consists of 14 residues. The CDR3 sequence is CASSPGPNDQPQHF. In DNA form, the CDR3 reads TGTGCCAGCAGTCCAGGCCCTAACGATCAGCCCCAGCATTTT.

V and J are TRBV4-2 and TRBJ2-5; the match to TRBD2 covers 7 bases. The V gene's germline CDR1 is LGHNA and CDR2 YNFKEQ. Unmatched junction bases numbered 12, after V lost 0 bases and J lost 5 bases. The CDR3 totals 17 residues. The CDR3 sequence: CASSQDSRLRGGETQYF. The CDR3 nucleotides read TGTGCCAGCAGCCAAGACTCCCGATTGCGGGGAGGGGAGACCCAGTACTTC.

The CDR3 coding sequence is TGTGCCAGCAGCTCTGGGTGGCGGCAGGGGCATGGCTACACCTTC. It translates to CASSSGWRQGHGYTF. The chain links TRBV7-9 to TRBJ1-2, with a possible D match to TRBD1 (6 bases). V dropped 4 bases and J dropped 6 bases, with 18 bases sitting between them. Germline-derived CDR1 and CDR2 are SEHNR and FQNEAQ (reference sequence). CDR3 length: 15 amino acids.

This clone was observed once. The CDR3 DNA follows: TGTGCCAGCAGGGCGGCGGGGGCAGAGACCCAGTACTTC. Translated, it gives CASRAAGAETQYF. The chain recombines TRBV5-4 with TRBJ2-5; D is possibly TRBD2 (7 bases). Germline CDR1 reads SGHNT; CDR2 reads YYREEE (reference sequence). This CDR3 comprises 13 residues. V gave up 5 bases and J gave up 4 bases, with 12 bases separating them.

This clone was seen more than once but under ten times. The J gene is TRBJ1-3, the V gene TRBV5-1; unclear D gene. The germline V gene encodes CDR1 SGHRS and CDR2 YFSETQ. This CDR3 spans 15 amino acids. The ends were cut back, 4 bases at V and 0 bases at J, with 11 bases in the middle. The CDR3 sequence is CASSLALSSGNTIYF. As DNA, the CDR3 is TGCGCCAGCAGCCTGGCCCTGAGCTCTGGAAACACCATATATTTT.

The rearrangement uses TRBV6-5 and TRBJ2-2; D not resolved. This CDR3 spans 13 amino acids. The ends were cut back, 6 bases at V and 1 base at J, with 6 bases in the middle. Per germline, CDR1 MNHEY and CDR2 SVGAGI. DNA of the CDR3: TGTGCCAGCAGGCAGCGGAACACCGGGGAGCTGTTTTTT. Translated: CASRQRNTGELFF.

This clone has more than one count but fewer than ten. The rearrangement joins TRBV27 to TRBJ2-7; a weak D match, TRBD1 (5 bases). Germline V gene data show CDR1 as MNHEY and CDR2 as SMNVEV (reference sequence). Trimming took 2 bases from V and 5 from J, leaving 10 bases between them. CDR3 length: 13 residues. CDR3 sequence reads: CASSLARVHEQYF. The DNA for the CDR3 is TGTGCCAGCAGTTTAGCCAGGGTCCACGAGCAGTACTTC.

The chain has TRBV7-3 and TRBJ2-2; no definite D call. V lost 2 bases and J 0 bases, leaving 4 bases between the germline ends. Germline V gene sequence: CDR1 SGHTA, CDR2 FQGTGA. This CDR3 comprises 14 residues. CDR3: CASSLGANTGELFF. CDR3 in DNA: TGTGCCAGCAGCTTAGGAGCGAACACCGGGGAGCTGTTTTTT.

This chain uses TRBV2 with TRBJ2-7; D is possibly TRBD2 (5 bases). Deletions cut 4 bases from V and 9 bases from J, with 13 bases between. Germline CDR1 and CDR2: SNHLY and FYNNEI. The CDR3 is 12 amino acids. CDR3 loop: CASSGSSPAQYF. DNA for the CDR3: TGTGCCAGCAGTGGGTCTAGCCCGGCGCAGTACTTC. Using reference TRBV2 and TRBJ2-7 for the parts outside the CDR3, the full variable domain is EPEVTQTPSHQVTQMGQEVILRCVPISNHLYFYWYRQILGQKVEFLVSFYNNEISEKSEIFDDQFSVERPDGSNFTLKIRSTKLEDSAMYFCASSGSSPAQYFGPGTRLTVT.

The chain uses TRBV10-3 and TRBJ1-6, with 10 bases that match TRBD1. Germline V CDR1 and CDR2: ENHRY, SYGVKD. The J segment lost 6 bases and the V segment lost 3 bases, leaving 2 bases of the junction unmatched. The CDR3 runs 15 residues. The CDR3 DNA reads TGTGCCATCAGTGACCGGGACAGGGGTAATTCACCCCTCCACTTT. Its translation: CAISDRDRGNSPLHF.

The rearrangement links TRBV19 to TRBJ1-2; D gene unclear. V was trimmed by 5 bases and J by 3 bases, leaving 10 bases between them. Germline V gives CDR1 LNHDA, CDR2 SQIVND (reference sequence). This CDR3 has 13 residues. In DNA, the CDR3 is TGTGCCAGTAGTCCTGACAAAGACTATGGCTACACCTTC. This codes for CASSPDKDYGYTF.

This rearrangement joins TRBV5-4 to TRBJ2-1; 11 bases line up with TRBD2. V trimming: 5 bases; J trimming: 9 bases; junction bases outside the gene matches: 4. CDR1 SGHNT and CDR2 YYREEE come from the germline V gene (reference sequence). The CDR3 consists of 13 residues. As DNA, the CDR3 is TGTGCCAGCAGTTCCGGGACTAGCGGTGAGCAGTTCTTC. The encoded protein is CASSSGTSGEQFF.

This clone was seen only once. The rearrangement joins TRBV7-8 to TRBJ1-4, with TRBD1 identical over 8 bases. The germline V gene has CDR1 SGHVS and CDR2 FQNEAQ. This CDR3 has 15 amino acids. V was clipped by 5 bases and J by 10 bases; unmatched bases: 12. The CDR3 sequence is CASSPAWDRRGKLFF. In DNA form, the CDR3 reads TGTGCCAGCAGCCCCGCGTGGGACAGGCGGGGAAAACTGTTTTTT.

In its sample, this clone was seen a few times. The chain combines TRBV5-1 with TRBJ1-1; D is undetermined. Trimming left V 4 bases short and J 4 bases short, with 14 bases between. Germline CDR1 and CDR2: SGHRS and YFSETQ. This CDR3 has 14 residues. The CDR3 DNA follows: TGCGCCAGCAGCGAGGGAACCCCGGGCACTGAAGCTTTCTTT. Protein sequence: CASSEGTPGTEAFF.

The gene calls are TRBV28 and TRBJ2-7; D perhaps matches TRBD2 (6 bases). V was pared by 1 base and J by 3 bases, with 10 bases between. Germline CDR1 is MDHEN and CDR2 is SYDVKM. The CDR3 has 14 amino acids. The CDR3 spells CASSLFGGIYEQYF. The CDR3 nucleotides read TGTGCCAGCAGTTTATTTGGGGGGATCTACGAGCAGTACTTC.